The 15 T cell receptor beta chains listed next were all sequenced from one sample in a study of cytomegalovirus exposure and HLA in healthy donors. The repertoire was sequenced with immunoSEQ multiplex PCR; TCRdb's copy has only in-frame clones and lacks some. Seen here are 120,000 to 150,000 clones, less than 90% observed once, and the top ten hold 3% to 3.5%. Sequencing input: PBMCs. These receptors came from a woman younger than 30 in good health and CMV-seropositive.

CDR3 residues: CATSRGSQLHGYTF. The CDR3 bases are TGTGCCACCAGCAGAGGAAGCCAATTACATGGCTACACCTTC. The genes are TRBV15 and TRBJ1-2; no reliable D call. Trimming cost V 1 base and J 6 bases, with 12 bases left between them. The CDR3 covers 14 residues. Germline lookup yields CDR1 LNHNV and CDR2 YYDKDF (reference sequence).

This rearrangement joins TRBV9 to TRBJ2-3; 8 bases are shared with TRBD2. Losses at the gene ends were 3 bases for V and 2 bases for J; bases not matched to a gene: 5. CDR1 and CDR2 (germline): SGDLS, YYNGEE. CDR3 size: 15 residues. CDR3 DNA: TGTGCCAGCAGCGAGGTAGCGGGGTCCACAGATACGCAGTATTTT. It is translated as CASSEVAGSTDTQYF.

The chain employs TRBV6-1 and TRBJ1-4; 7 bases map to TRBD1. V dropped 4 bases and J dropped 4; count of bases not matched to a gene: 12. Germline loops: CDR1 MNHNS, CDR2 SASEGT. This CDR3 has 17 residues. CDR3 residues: CASSGPLTGAFNEKLFF. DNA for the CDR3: TGTGCCAGCAGTGGCCCTCTTACAGGGGCCTTTAATGAAAAACTGTTTTTT.

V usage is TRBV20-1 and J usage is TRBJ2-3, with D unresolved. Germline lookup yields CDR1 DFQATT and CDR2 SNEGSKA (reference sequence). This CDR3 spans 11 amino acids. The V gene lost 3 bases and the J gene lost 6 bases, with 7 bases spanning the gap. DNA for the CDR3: TGCAGTGCTAGTCCCGGGGATACGCAGTATTTT. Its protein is CSASPGDTQYF.

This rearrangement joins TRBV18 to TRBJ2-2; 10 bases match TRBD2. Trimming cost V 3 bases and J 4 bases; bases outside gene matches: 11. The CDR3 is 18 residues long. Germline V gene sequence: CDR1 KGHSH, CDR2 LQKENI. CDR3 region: CASSPEPAGGSITGELFF. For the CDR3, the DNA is TGTGCCAGCTCACCGGAGCCAGCGGGAGGGTCAATCACCGGGGAGCTGTTTTTT.

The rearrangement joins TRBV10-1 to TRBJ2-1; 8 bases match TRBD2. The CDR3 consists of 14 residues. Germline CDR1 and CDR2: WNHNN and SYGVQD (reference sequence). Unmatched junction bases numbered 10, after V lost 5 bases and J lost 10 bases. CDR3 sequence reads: CASSLWGLGGEQFF. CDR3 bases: TGCGCCAGCAGTCTATGGGGACTAGGCGGCGAGCAGTTCTTC.

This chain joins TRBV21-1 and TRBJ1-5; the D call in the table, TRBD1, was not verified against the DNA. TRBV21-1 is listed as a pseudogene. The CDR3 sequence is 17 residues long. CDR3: CASSPPSQGPRPEPQHF. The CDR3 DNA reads TGTGCCAGCAGCCCCCCGTCCCAGGGCCCCCGACCCGAGCCCCAGCATTTT.

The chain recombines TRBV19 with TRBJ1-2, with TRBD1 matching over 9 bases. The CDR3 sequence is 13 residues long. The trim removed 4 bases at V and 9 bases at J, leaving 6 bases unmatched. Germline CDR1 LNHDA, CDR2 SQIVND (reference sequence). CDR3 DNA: TGTGCCAGTAGTAAAACCGGGACAGGGAGCTACACCTTC. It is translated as CASSKTGTGSYTF. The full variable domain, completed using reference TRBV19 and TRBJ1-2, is DGGITQSPKYLFRKEGQNVTLSCEQNLNHDAMYWYRQDPGQGLRLIYYSQIVNDFQKGDIAEGYSVSREKKESFPLTVTSAQKNPTAFYLCASSKTGTGSYTFGSGTRLTVV.

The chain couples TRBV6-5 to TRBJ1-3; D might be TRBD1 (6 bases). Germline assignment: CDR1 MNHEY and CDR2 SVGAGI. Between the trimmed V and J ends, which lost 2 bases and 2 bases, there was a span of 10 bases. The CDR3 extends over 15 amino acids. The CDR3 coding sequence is TGTGCCAGCAGTTACGCAGGGGCTGCTGGAAACACCATATATTTT. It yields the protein CASSYAGAAGNTIYF.

The CDR3 is CAISDGTSGTSEQYF. CDR3 bases: TGTGCCATCAGTGATGGGACTAGCGGGACCTCCGAGCAGTACTTC. The chain is built from TRBV10-3 and TRBJ2-7; TRBD2 agrees at 13 bases. The trim removed 3 bases at V and 6 bases at J, leaving 5 bases unmatched. CDR1 is ENHRY and CDR2 is SYGVKD in the germline V gene. This CDR3 spans 15 amino acids.

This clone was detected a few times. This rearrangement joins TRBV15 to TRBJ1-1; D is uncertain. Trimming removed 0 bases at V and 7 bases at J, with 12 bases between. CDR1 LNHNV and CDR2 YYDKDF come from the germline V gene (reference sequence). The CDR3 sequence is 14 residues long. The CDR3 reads CATSRDRHFFEAFF. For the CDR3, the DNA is TGTGCCACCAGCAGAGACCGACATTTCTTTGAAGCTTTCTTT. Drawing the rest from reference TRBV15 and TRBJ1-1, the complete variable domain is DAMVIQNPRYQVTQFGKPVTLSCSQTLNHNVMYWYQQKSSQAPKLLFHYYDKDFNNEADTPDNFQSRRPNTSFCFLDIRSPGLGDTAMYLCATSRDRHFFEAFFGQGTRLTVV.

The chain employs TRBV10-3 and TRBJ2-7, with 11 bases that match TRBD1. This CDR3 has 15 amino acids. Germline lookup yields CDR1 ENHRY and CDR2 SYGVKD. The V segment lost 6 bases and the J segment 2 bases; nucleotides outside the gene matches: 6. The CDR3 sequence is CAIRPGQGATYEQYF. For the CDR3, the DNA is TGTGCCATCAGACCCGGACAGGGGGCAACCTACGAGCAGTACTTC.

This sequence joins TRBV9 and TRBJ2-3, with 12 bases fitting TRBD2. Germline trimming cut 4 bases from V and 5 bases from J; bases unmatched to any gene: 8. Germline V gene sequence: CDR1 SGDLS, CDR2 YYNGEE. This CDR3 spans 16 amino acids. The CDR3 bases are TGTGCCAGCAGCCCACGACTAGCGGGAGCGTTAGATACGCAGTATTTT. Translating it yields CASSPRLAGALDTQYF.

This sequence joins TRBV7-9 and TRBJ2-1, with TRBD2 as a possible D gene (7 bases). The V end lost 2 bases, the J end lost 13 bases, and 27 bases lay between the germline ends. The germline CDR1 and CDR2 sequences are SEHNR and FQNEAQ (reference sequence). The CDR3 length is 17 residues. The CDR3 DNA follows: TGTGCCAGCAGCTTATTGCCTGGGGGAGGGGGTTCTAGTCGTCAGTTCTTC. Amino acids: CASSLLPGGGGSSRQFF.

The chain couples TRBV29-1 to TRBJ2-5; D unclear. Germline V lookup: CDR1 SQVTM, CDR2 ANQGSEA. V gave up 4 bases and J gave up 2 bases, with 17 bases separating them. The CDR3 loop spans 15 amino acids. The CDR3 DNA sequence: TGCAGCGTTGCCCCCCTTAACTTGGAGCAAGAGACCCAGTACTTC. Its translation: CSVAPLNLEQETQYF.